Included here is one T cell receptor (beta chain) sequence, with context. This sample is drawn from a study of shared clonotypes between healthy human individuals. Once extracted for a subset, genomic DNA was divided evenly among several immunoSEQ plates. The assay was immunoSEQ multiplex PCR, and TCRdb's table has in-frame clones only and misses some. The data hold roughly 1,800,000 clones, with 85% to 95% observed a single time. CD45RO negativity and positive selection for CCR7 defined naive CD8 cells, a population that excluded terminally differentiated effector memory CD45RA+ cells. Germline lookup yields CDR1 MDHEN and CDR2 SYDVKM. Trimming took off 3 bases at V and 5 bases at J, with 14 bases between the two ends. The CDR3 consists of 14 residues.

The sample comprised naive CD8+ T cells sorted from blood. The rearrangement uses TRBV28 and TRBJ2-7, with D perhaps matching TRBD1 (7 bases). This sequence was found in a man aged 18-30 years in good health. CDR3 DNA sequence: TGTGCCAGCAGTTTTGCAGGGGGGAGCCACGAGCAGTACTTC. Protein product: CASSFAGGSHEQYF.